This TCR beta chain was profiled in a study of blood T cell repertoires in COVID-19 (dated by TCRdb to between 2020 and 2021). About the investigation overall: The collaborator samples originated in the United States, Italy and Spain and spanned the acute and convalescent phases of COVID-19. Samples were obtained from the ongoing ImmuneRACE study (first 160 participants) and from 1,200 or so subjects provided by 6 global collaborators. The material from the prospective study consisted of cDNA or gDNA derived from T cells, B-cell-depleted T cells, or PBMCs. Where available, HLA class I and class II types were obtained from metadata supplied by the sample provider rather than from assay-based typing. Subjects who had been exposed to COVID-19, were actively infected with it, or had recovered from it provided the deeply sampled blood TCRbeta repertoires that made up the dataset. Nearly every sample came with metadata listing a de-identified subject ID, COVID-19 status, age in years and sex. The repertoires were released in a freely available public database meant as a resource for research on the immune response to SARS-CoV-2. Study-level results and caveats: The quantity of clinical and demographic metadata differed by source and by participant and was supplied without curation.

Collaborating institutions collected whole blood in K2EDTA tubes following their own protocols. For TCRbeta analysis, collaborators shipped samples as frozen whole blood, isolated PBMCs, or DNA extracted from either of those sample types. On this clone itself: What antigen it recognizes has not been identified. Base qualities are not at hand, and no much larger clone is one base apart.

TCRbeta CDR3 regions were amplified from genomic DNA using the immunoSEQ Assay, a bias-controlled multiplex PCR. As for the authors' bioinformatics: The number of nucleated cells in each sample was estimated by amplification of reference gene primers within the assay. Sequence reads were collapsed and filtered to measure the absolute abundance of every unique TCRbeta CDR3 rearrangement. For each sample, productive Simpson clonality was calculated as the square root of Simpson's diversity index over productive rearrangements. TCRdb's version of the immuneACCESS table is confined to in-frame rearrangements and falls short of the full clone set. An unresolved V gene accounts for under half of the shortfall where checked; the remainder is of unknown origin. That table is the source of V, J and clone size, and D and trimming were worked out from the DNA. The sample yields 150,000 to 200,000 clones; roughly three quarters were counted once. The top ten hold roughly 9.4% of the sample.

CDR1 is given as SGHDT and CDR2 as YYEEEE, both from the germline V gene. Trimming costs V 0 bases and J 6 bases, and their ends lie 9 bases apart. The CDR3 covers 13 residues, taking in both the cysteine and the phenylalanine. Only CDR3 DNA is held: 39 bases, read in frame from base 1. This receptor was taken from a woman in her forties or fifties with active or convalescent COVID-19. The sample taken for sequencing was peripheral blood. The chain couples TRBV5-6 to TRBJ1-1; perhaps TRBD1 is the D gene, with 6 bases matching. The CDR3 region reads CASSLAWGPEAFF. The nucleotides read TGTGCCAGCAGCTTGGCCTGGGGGCCTGAAGCTTTCTTT.